The 28 T cell receptor beta chains below were found in one sample sequenced in a study of T cells in Graves' hyperthyroidism and ophthalmopathy. Amplified regions were TCR beta CDR3 sequences from RNA transcripts. Carried out on the TCR CDR3, a first-round RT-PCR used the HTBI primer set. TCRdb passed the multiplex PCR reads through MiXCR, listing each CDR3 protein once. The table has 500,000 to 600,000 distinct CDR3 sequences, around 45% seen once. The sample was peripheral blood or thyroid tissue (not recorded which). The receptors were sampled from a woman younger than 30 with Graves' hyperthyroidism.

The J gene is TRBJ2-1, the V gene TRBV20-1, with 9 bases aligning to TRBD2. Germline V gene data show CDR1 as DFQATT and CDR2 as SNEGSKA (reference sequence). V was pared by 0 bases and J by 8 bases, with 8 bases of the junction left unmatched. The length of the CDR3 is 15 residues. Here the CDR3 reads CSAREVAGVIDEQFF. For the CDR3, the DNA is TGCAGTGCTAGAGAAGTAGCGGGAGTCATCGATGAGCAGTTCTTC.

This chain uses TRBV11-2 with TRBJ1-2; 7 bases line up with TRBD1. With 3 bases clipped from V and 8 bases from J, the junction kept 6 bases outside the gene matches. This CDR3 has 13 amino acids. The germline V gene encodes CDR1 SGHAT and CDR2 FQNNGV. DNA for the CDR3: TGTGCCAGCAGCTTTAACAGGGGAGGGGGCTACACCTTC. Its protein product is CASSFNRGGGYTF.

The chain carries TRBV7-9 and TRBJ1-1, with 9 nucleotides matching TRBD1. J lost 4 bases, V lost 5 bases, and 8 bases had no gene match. Germline assignment: CDR1 SEHNR and CDR2 FQNEAQ (reference sequence). This CDR3 contains 15 residues. CDR3 amino acids: CASSKGTGRVTEAFF. The CDR3 DNA is TGTGCCAGCAGCAAAGGGACAGGGCGAGTCACTGAAGCTTTCTTT.

The genes are TRBV11-2 and TRBJ2-1; 7 bases agree with TRBD2. Germline V CDR1 and CDR2: SGHAT, FQNNGV. The CDR3 runs 15 residues. Losses at the gene ends were 4 bases for V and 4 bases for J; bases not matched to a gene: 7. CDR3 region: CASSSRLAVYNEQFF. DNA for the CDR3: TGTGCCAGCAGCTCCAGACTAGCTGTATACAATGAGCAGTTCTTC.

The chain has TRBV20-1 and TRBJ2-7, with TRBD1 as a possible D gene (6 bases). The CDR3 has 15 amino acids. CDR1 and CDR2 from the germline V gene are DFQATT and SNEGSKA (reference sequence). Trimming removed 0 bases at V and 2 bases at J, with 14 bases between. The CDR3 here is CSARETTGYAYEQYF. CDR3 DNA sequence: TGCAGTGCTAGAGAGACGACAGGATATGCCTACGAGCAGTACTTC.

At least ten counts were recorded for this clonotype. Here the CDR3 DNA reads TGTGCCAGCAGCCAGGGTATTAGGGACACCATATATTTT. This encodes CASSQGIRDTIYF. The chain is built from TRBV12-3 or TRBV12-4 and TRBJ1-3, with D maybe TRBD1 (5 bases). Trimming shortened V by 6 bases and J by 8 bases, and 14 bases separated the two germline ends. CDR3 length: 13 amino acids.

The chain carries TRBV4-2 and TRBJ2-6; 8 nucleotides agree with TRBD1. In germline, CDR1 is LGHNA, CDR2 YNFKEQ. V dropped 4 bases and J dropped 0; count of bases not matched to a gene: 8. The CDR3 spans 18 residues. The CDR3 reads CASSLRDRMRSGANVLTF. The CDR3 nucleotides are TGTGCCAGCAGCCTAAGGGACAGGATGCGCTCTGGGGCCAACGTCCTGACTTTC.

The chain combines TRBV20-1 with TRBJ1-5, with D perhaps matching TRBD1 (5 bases). The CDR3 totals 14 residues. V was clipped by 4 bases and J by 2 bases, with 12 bases between them. Germline CDR1 is DFQATT and CDR2 is SNEGSKA (reference sequence). CDR3 region: CSAKPGRGNQPQHF. The CDR3 coding sequence is TGCAGTGCTAAGCCGGGGCGAGGCAATCAGCCCCAGCATTTT.

This chain uses TRBV5-4 with TRBJ2-5, with TRBD2 identical over 11 bases. Trimming at V came to 0 bases and at J to 5 bases, leaving 9 bases not matched to a gene. CDR1 is SGHNT and CDR2 is YYREEE in the germline V gene (reference sequence). The CDR3 length is 17 residues. The CDR3 coding sequence is TGTGCCAGCAGCTTGGCGACTAGCGGGAATCTCGGTGAGACCCAGTACTTC. This translates into CASSLATSGNLGETQYF. Supplemented by reference TRBV5-4 and TRBJ2-5, the full variable domain reads ETGVTQSPTHLIKTRGQQVTLRCSSQSGHNTVSWYQQALGQGPQFIFQYYREEENGRGNFPPRFSGLQFPNYSSELNVNALELDDSALYLCASSLATSGNLGETQYFGPGTRLLVL.

This clonotype was counted ten times or more. The chain couples TRBV15 to TRBJ2-7, with 7 bases aligning to TRBD1. V dropped 1 base and J dropped 7; count of bases not matched to a gene: 10. The CDR3 runs to 15 residues. Germline lookup yields CDR1 LNHNV and CDR2 YYDKDF (reference sequence). CDR3 region: CATSRGRGPSREQYF. DNA for the CDR3: TGTGCCACCAGCAGAGGTAGGGGGCCTTCGAGGGAGCAGTACTTC.

The sample holds many counts of this clonotype. The chain employs TRBV19 and TRBJ1-2, with 7 nucleotides matching TRBD1. CDR1 and CDR2 (germline): LNHDA, SQIVND (reference sequence). There are 14 residues in the CDR3. V shed 5 bases and J 4 bases; nucleotides not matched to a gene: 7. The CDR3 DNA follows: TGTGCCAGTAGTCCACGGGACAGCTCCTATGGCTACACCTTC. It specifies CASSPRDSSYGYTF. Using reference TRBV19 and TRBJ1-2 for the parts outside the CDR3, the full variable domain is DGGITQSPKYLFRKEGQNVTLSCEQNLNHDAMYWYRQDPGQGLRLIYYSQIVNDFQKGDIAEGYSVSREKKESFPLTVTSAQKNPTAFYLCASSPRDSSYGYTFGSGTRLTVV.

This clonotype was counted many times. The CDR3 sequence is CASSIEVSGSYEQYF. As DNA, the CDR3 is TGTGCCAGTAGTATAGAGGTTAGCGGGAGTTACGAGCAGTACTTC. The genes are TRBV19 and TRBJ2-7; TRBD2 matches 9 bases. There are 15 residues in the CDR3. V dropped 0 bases and J dropped 4; count of bases not matched to a gene: 4. CDR1 is LNHDA, CDR2 SQIVND, per germline (reference sequence).

As to this clonotype: A much more abundant neighbour one base away suggests this may be a read error. The CDR3 region is CASTGGRYGYTF. The CDR3 DNA reads TGTGCCAGCACCGGGGGCAGATATGGCTACACCTTC. J is TRBJ1-2 and V is TRBV18, with D possibly TRBD1 on 6 matching bases. V gave up 8 bases and J gave up 5 bases, with 12 bases separating them. The CDR3 totals 12 residues. Germline V gives CDR1 KGHSH, CDR2 LQKENI.

In this sample, this clonotype turned up many times. The chain links TRBV5-1 to TRBJ1-1; 7 nucleotides align to TRBD1. Germline-derived CDR1 and CDR2 are SGHRS and YFSETQ. V was pared by 4 bases and J by 3 bases, with 3 bases of the junction left unmatched. This CDR3 has 13 amino acids. The CDR3 DNA is TGCGCCAGCAGCGCGGGACAGTACACTGAAGCTTTCTTT. Translation gives CASSAGQYTEAFF. Using reference TRBV5-1 and TRBJ1-1 for the parts outside the CDR3, the full variable domain is KAGVTQTPRYLIKTRGQQVTLSCSPISGHRSVSWYQQTPGQGLQFLFEYFSETQRNKGNFPGRFSGRQFSNSRSEMNVSTLELGDSALYLCASSAGQYTEAFFGQGTRLTVV.

The V gene is TRBV18, the J gene TRBJ2-7; D unclear. The CDR3 is 14 amino acids. V was shortened by 1 base and J by 1 base, with 8 bases between the two germline ends. Germline CDR1 is KGHSH and CDR2 is LQKENI. In nucleotides, the CDR3 is TGTGCCAGCTCACCACAGGTGGGATCCTACGAGCAGTACTTC. Its translation is CASSPQVGSYEQYF.

The chain has TRBV29-1 and TRBJ1-5, with 8 nucleotides matching TRBD1. V was pared by 3 bases and J by 4 bases, with 11 bases of the junction left unmatched. The germline CDR1 and CDR2 sequences are SQVTM and ANQGSEA. CDR3 length equals 16 residues. CDR3 in amino acids: CSVESAGQVINQPQHF. CDR3 nucleotides: TGCAGCGTTGAGAGCGCGGGACAGGTAATTAATCAGCCCCAGCATTTT.

The rearrangement links TRBV11-1 to TRBJ2-7, with TRBD1 matching over 9 bases. Germline trimming cut 6 bases from V and 3 bases from J; bases unmatched to any gene: 9. The CDR3 loop spans 15 amino acids. Germline V CDR1 and CDR2: SGHAT, FQDESV (reference sequence). This CDR3 is CASRPSGTGSYEQYF. CDR3 nucleotides: TGTGCCAGCAGGCCATCCGGGACAGGGAGCTACGAGCAGTACTTC.

Turning to this clonotype: Likely a read error: the CDR3 ends without its conserved phenylalanine or tryptophan. It is unclear where the CDR3 begins or ends on the DNA, so no DNA is shown, and the CDR3 is as TCRdb lists it. J is TRBJ1-4 and V is TRBV7-2. The CDR3 extends over 9 residues, inclusive of both ends. Germline V gene data show CDR1 as SGHTA and CDR2 as FQGNSA. CDR3 amino acids: CASSLEGIS.

V usage is TRBV12-3 or TRBV12-4 and J usage is TRBJ2-1; D call uncertain. This CDR3 is built from 15 residues. V was cut by 0 bases and J by 2 bases, with 8 bases left in between. The CDR3 sequence is CASSLAPTTYNEQFF. In DNA, the CDR3 is TGTGCCAGCAGTTTAGCCCCTACCACCTACAATGAGCAGTTCTTC.

The genes are TRBV5-1 and TRBJ2-5, with a weak D call TRBD2 (5 bases). Gene TRBJ2-1 matches the end of the DNA better, so the J call may be wrong. The CDR3 is 14 residues long. The V gene's germline CDR1 is SGHRS and CDR2 YFSETQ. The CDR3 loop reads CASRGRLELGEQFF. In DNA form, the CDR3 reads TGCGCCAGCAGGGGAAGACTTGAACTAGGGGAGCAGTTCTTC.

CDR3 in amino acids: CASSQGPGTYEQYF. The CDR3 nucleotides are TGTGCCAGCAGCCAAGGTCCAGGGACTTACGAGCAGTACTTC. V and J are TRBV14 and TRBJ2-7, with D possibly TRBD2 on 6 matching bases. CDR1 SGHDN and CDR2 FVKESK come from the germline V gene. The CDR3 is 14 amino acids. V was clipped by 1 base and J by 4 bases, with 11 bases between them.

This clonotype appeared a few times. CDR3 region: CAWRHNTGELFF. For the CDR3, the DNA is TGTGCCTGGAGGCATAACACCGGGGAGCTGTTTTTT. The chain joins TRBV30 to TRBJ2-2; D uncertain. Between the trimmed V and J ends, which lost 3 bases and 2 bases, there was a span of 4 bases. Germline loops: CDR1 GTSNPN, CDR2 SVGIG (reference sequence). The CDR3 loop spans 12 amino acids.

The chain combines TRBV7-3 with TRBJ2-7; TRBD1 might be the D (6 bases). The germline V and J ends were trimmed by 0 bases and 7 bases, with 10 bases remaining between them. This CDR3 region has 13 residues. Germline V gene data show CDR1 as SGHTA and CDR2 as FQGTGA. The CDR3 DNA reads as TGTGCCAGCAGCTTAACACAGGGCATTGAGCAGTACTTC. Its protein is CASSLTQGIEQYF.

The genes are TRBV10-3 and TRBJ1-5; D gene ambiguous. The V gene lost 4 bases and the J gene lost 11 bases, with 9 bases spanning the gap. This CDR3 spans 11 amino acids. CDR1 is ENHRY, CDR2 SYGVKD, per germline. This chain's CDR3 is CAISGRAAQHF. CDR3 in DNA: TGTGCCATCAGTGGACGGGCTGCCCAGCATTTT.

The gene calls are TRBV12-3 or TRBV12-4 and TRBJ2-7; tentative D call: TRBD2 (5 bases). TRBJ2-1 explains the end of the DNA better; the J call may be wrong. CDR3 size: 12 residues. The CDR3 here is CASSPVGDGQFF. The CDR3 DNA sequence: TGTGCCAGCAGTCCTGTGGGAGACGGGCAGTTCTTC.

The sample holds many counts of this clonotype. The chain carries TRBV7-2 and TRBJ1-2; TRBD1 matches 9 bases. This CDR3 has 18 residues. J was trimmed by 4 bases and V by 0 bases; bases with no gene match: 12. Per germline, CDR1 SGHTA and CDR2 FQGNSA. The CDR3 bases are TGTGCCAGCAGCTTAGCGTTACAGGGGGCCGTCCGTGTCTATGGCTACACCTTC. Protein sequence: CASSLALQGAVRVYGYTF.

This clonotype has ten or more counts. The CDR3 loop is CSARRGASNQPQHF. The CDR3 DNA sequence: TGCAGTGCTAGACGGGGGGCTAGCAATCAGCCCCAGCATTTT. The rearrangement uses TRBV20-1 and TRBJ1-5, with D possibly TRBD1 on 6 matching bases. The germline V gene encodes CDR1 DFQATT and CDR2 SNEGSKA (reference sequence). V gave up 2 bases and J gave up 0 bases, with 8 bases separating them. This CDR3 contains 14 residues.

The chain uses TRBV7-9 and TRBJ2-7; TRBD2 agrees at 12 bases. V dropped 4 bases and J dropped 6; count of bases not matched to a gene: 7. This CDR3 has 15 residues. The germline V gene encodes CDR1 SEHNR and CDR2 FQNEAQ (reference sequence). As DNA, the CDR3 is TGTGCCAGCAGCTCGACGACTAGCGGGAGTGTCGAGCAGTACTTC. Translation: CASSSTTSGSVEQYF. Supplemented by reference TRBV7-9 and TRBJ2-7, the full variable domain reads DTGVSQNPRHKITKRGQNVTFRCDPISEHNRLYWYRQTLGQGPEFLTYFQNEAQLEKSRLLSDRFSAERPKGSFSTLEIQRTEQGDSAMYLCASSSTTSGSVEQYFGPGTRLTVT.